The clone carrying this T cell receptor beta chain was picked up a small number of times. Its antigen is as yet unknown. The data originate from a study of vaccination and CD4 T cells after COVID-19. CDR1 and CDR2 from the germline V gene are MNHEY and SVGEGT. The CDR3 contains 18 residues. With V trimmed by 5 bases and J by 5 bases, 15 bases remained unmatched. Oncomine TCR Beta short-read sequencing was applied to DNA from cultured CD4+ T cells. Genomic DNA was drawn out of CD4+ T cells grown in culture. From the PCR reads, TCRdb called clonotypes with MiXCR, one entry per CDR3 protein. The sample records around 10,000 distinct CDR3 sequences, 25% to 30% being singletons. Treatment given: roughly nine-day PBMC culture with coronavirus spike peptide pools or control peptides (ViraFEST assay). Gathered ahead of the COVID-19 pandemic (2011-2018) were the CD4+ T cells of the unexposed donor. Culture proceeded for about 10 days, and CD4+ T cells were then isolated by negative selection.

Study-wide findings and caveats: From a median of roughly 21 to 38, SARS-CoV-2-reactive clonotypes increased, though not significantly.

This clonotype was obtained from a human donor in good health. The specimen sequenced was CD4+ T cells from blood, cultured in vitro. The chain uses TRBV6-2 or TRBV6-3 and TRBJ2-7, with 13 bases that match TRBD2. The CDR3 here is CASSPTGRTSGRKNEQYF. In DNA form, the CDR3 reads TGTGCCAGCAGTCCTACAGGGAGGACTAGCGGGAGAAAGAACGAGCAGTACTTC.